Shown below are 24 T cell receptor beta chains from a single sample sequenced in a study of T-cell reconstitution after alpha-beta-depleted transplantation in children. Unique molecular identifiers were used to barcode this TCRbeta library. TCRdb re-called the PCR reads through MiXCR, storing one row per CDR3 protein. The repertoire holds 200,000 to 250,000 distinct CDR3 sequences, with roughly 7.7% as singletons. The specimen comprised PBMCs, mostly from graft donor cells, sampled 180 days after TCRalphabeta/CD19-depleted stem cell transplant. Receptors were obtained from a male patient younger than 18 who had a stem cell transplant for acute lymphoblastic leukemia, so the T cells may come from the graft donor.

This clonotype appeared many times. This chain's CDR3 is CASSKGGVGTFNQPQHF. CDR3 bases: TGTGCCAGTAGTAAGGGTGGGGTCGGGACCTTCAATCAGCCCCAGCATTTT. The chain is built from TRBV19 and TRBJ1-5; a possible D gene is TRBD1 (5 bases). The CDR3 spans 17 residues. V gave up 4 bases and J gave up 3 bases, with 19 bases separating them. CDR1 and CDR2 (germline): LNHDA, SQIVND (reference sequence).

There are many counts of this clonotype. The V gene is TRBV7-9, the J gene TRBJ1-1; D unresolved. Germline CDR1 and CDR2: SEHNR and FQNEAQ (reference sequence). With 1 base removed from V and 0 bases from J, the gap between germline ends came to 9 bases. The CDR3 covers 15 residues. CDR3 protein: CASSLVMAVNTEAFF. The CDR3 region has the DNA TGTGCCAGCAGCTTAGTGATGGCGGTGAACACTGAAGCTTTCTTT. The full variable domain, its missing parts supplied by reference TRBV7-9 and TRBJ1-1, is DTGVSQNPRHKITKRGQNVTFRCDPISEHNRLYWYRQTLGQGPEFLTYFQNEAQLEKSRLLSDRFSAERPKGSFSTLEIQRTEQGDSAMYLCASSLVMAVNTEAFFGQGTRLTVV.

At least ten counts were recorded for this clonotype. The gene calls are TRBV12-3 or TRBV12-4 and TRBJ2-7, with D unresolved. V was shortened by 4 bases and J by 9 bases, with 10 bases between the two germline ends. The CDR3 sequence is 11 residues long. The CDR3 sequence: CASSYGVGQYF. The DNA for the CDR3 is TGTGCCAGCAGTTATGGGGTAGGGCAGTACTTC.

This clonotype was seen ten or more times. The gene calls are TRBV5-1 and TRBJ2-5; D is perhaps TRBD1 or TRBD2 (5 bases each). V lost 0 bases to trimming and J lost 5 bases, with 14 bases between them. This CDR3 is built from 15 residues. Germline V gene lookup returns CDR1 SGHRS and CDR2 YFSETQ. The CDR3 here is CASSLAFPGRETQYF. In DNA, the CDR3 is TGCGCCAGCAGCTTGGCCTTTCCGGGGCGGGAGACCCAGTACTTC. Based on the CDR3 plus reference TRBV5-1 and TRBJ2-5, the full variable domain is KAGVTQTPRYLIKTRGQQVTLSCSPISGHRSVSWYQQTPGQGLQFLFEYFSETQRNKGNFPGRFSGRQFSNSRSEMNVSTLELGDSALYLCASSLAFPGRETQYFGPGTRLLVL.

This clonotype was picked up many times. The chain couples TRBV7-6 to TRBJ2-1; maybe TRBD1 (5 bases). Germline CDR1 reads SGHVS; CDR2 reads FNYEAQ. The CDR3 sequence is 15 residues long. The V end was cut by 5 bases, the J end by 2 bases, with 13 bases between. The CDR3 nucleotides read TGTGCCAGCAGCCGTCAGCAGGGTCCCTACAATGAGCAGTTCTTC. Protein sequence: CASSRQQGPYNEQFF.

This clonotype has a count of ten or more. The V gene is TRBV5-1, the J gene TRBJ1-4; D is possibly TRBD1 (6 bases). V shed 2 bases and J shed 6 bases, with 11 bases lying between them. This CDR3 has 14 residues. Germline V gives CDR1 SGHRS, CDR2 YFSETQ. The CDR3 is CASSFGTRHEKLFF. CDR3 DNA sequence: TGCGCCAGCAGCTTCGGGACAAGACATGAAAAACTGTTTTTT.

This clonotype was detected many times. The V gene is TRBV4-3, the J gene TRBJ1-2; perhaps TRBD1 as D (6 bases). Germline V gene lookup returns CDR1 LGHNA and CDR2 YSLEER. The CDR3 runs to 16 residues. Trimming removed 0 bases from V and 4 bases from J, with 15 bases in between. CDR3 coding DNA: TGCGCCAGCAGCCAAGAGTTACAGGGAGGCTCCTATGGCTACACCTTC. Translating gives CASSQELQGGSYGYTF.

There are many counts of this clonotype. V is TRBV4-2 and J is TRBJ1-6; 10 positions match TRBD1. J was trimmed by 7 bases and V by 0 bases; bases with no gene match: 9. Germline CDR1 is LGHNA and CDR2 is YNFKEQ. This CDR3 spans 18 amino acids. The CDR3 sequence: CASSQDLGGQGVNSPLHF. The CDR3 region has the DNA TGTGCCAGCAGCCAAGATCTAGGCGGACAGGGGGTGAATTCACCCCTCCACTTT.

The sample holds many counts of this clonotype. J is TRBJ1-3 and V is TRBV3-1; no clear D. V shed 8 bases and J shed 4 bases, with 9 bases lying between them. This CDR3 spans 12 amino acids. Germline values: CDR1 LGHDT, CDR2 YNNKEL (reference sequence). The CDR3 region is CASRGAGNTIYF. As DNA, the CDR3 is TGTGCCAGCCGGGGAGCAGGAAACACCATATATTTT.

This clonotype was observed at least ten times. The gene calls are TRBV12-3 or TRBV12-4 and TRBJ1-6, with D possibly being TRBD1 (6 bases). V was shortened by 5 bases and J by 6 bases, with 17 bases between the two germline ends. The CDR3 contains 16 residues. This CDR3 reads CASSPHQGQGNSPLHF. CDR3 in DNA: TGTGCCAGCAGTCCCCACCAGGGGCAGGGTAATTCACCCCTCCACTTT.

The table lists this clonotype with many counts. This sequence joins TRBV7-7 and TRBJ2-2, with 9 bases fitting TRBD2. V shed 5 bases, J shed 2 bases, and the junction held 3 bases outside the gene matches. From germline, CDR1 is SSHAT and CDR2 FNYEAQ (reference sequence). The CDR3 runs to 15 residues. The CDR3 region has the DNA TGTGCCAGCAGCCCGACTAGCGGAAACACCGGGGAGCTGTTTTTT. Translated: CASSPTSGNTGELFF.

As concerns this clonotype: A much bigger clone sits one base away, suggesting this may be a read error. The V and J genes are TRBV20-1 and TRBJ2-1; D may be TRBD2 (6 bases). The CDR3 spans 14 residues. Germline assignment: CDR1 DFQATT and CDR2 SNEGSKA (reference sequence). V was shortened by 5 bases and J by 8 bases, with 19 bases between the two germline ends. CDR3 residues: CSAAGRELPHEQFF. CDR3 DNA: TGCAGTGCTGCGGGACGCGAACTCCCTCATGAGCAGTTCTTC.

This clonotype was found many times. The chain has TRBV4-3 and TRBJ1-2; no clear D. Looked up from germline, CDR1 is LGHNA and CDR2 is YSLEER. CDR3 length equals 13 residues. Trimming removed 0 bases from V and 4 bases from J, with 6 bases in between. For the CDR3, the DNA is TGCGCCAGCAGCCAAGATACAAGCTATGGCTACACCTTC. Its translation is CASSQDTSYGYTF.

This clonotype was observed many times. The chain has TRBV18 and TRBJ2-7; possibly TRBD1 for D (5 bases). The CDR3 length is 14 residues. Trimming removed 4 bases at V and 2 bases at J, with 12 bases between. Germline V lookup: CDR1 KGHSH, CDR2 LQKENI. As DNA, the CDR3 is TGTGCCAGCTCACAAGGGGCTCCCCCCTACGAGCAGTACTTC. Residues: CASSQGAPPYEQYF.

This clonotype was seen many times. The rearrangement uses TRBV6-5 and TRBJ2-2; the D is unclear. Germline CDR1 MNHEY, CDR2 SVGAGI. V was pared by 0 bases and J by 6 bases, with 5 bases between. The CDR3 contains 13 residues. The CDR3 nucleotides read TGTGCCAGCAGTTACTCGTACCCCGGGGAGCTGTTTTTT. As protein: CASSYSYPGELFF.

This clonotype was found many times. CDR3 region: CASSQTGSKTGELFF. DNA of the CDR3: TGTGCCAGCAGTCAGACAGGGAGTAAGACCGGGGAGCTGTTTTTT. The rearrangement joins TRBV21-1 to TRBJ2-2; the DNA was not compared with TRBD1, the D call given in the table. TRBV21-1 counts as a pseudogene. CDR3 length equals 15 residues.

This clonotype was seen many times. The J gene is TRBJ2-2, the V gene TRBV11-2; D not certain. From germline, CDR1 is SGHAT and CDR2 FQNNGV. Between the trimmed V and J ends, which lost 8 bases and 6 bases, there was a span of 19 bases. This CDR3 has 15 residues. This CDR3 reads CASAPRAPRSGELFF. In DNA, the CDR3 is TGTGCCAGCGCCCCCCGGGCCCCCAGATCCGGGGAGCTGTTTTTT.

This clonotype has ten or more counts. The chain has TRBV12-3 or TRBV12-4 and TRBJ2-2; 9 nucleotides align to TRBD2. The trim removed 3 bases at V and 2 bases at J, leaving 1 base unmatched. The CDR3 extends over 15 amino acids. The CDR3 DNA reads TGTGCCAGCAGTTTGACTAGCGGTAACACCGGGGAGCTGTTTTTT. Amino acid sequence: CASSLTSGNTGELFF.

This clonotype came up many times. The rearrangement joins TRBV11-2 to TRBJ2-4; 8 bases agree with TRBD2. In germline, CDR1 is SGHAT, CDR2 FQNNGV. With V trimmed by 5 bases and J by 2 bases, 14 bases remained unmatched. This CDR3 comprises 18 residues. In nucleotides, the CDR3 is TGTGCCAGCAGCCACCCCCTAGCGGGTTTGGGGTCCAAAAACATTCAGTACTTC. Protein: CASSHPLAGLGSKNIQYF.

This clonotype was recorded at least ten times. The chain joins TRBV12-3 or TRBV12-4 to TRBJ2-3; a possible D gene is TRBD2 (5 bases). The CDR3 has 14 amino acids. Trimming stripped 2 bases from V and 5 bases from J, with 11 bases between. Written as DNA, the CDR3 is TGTGCCAGCAGTTTACGCATTCGGGAAGATACGCAGTATTTT. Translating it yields CASSLRIREDTQYF.

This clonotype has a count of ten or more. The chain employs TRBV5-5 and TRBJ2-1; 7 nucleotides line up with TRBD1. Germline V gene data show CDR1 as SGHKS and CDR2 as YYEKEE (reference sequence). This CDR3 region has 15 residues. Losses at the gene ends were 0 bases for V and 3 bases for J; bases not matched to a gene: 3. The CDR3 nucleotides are TGTGCCAGCAGCTTGGAGGGGGCTCTCTACAATGAGCAGTTCTTC. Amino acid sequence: CASSLEGALYNEQFF.

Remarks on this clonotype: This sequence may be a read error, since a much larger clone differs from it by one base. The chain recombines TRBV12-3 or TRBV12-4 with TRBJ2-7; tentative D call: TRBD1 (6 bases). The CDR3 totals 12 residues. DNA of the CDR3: TGTGCCAGCAGGTCAGGGGCCTACCAGCAGTACTTC. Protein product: CASRSGAYQQYF.

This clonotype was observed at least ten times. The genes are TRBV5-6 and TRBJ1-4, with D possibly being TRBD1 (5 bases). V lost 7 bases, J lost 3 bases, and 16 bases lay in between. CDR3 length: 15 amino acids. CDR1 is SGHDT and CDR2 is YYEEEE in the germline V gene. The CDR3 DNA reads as TGTGCCAGCTATCGCGCAAGGACACCTAATGAAAAACTGTTTTTT. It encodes CASYRARTPNEKLFF. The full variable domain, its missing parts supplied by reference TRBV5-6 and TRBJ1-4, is DAGVTQSPTHLIKTRGQQVTLRCSPKSGHDTVSWYQQALGQGPQFIFQYYEEEERQRGNFPDRFSGHQFPNYSSELNVNALLLGDSALYLCASYRARTPNEKLFFGSGTQLSVL.

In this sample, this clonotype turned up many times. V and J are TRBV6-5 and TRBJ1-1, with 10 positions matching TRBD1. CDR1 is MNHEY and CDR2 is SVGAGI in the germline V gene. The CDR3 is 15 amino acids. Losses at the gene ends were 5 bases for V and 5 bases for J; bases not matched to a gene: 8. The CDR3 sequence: CASSPHGQGGTEAFF. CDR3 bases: TGTGCCAGCAGTCCCCACGGACAGGGGGGAACTGAAGCTTTCTTT.